This T cell receptor beta chain was observed in a study of CD8 T cells in ankylosing spondylitis. General study results and limits: Reportedly, disease-linked clones are significantly enriched in ankylosing spondylitis patients' matched synovial fluid. Within ankylosing spondylitis blood, a TCR beta motif made up of several highly homologous variants appeared to be characteristic. Previously reported in reactive arthritis synovial fluid and blood were some of the motif variants.

V lost 0 bases, J lost 0 bases, and 12 bases lay in between. Germline assignment: CDR1 DFQATT and CDR2 SNEGSKA (reference sequence). The CDR3 spans 15 residues. Quantitative 5'-RACE with molecular barcodes was used to make the TCR beta libraries. MiXCR, run by TCRdb on the 5' RACE reads, gives a single entry per CDR3 protein. The sample includes 150,000 to 200,000 distinct CDR3 sequences, 10% to 15% of them seen just once. The table lists this clonotype with many counts. The antigen is not known. The source material was blood, either unsorted or a sorted T cell fraction (not recorded which). The chain is built from TRBV20-1 and TRBJ2-7; maybe TRBD2 (5 bases). The origin of this receptor is a female donor with ankylosing spondylitis or in good health (not recorded which). The CDR3 region is CSARDYERLSYEQYF. The CDR3 DNA follows: TGCAGTGCTAGAGATTACGAGCGGCTCTCCTACGAGCAGTACTTC.